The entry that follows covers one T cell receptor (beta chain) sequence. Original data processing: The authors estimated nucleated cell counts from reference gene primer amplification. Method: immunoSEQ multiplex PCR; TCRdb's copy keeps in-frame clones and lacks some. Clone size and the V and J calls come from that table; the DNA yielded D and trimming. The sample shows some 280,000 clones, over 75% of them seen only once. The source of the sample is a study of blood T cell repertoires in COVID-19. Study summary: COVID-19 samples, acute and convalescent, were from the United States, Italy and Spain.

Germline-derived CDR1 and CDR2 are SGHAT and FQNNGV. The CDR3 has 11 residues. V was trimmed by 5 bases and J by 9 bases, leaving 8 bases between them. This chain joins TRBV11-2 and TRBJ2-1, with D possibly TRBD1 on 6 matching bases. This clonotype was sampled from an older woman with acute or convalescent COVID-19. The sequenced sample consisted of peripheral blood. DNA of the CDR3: TGTGCCAGCAGCCCAGGGGCTGAGCAGTTCTTC. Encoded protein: CASSPGAEQFF. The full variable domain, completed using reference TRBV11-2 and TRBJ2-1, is EAGVAQSPRYKIIEKRQSVAFWCNPISGHATLYWYQQILGQGPKLLIQFQNNGVVDDSQLPKDRFSAERLKGVDSTLKIQPAKLEDSAVYLCASSPGAEQFFGPGTRLTVL.